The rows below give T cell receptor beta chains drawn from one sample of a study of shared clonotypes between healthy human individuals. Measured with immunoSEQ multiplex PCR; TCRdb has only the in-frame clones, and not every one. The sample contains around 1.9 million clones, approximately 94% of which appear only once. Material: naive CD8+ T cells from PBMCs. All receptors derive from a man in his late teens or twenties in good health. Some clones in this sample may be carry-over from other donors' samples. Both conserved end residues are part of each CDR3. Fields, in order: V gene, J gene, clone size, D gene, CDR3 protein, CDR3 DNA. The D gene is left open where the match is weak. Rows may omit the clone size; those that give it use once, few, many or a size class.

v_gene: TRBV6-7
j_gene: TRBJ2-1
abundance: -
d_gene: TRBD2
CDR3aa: CASSYQPSGRAGNEQFF
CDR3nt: TGTGCCAGCAGTTACCAACCTAGCGGGAGGGCCGGCAATGAGCAGTTCTTC

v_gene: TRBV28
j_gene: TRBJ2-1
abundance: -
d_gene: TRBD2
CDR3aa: CASRGLAGSYNEQFF
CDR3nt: TGTGCCAGCAGGGGACTAGCGGGGTCCTACAATGAGCAGTTCTTC

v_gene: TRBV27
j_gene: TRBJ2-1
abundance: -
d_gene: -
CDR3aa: CASSLLYRNEQFF
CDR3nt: TGTGCCAGCAGTCTGTTATATCGGAATGAGCAGTTCTTC

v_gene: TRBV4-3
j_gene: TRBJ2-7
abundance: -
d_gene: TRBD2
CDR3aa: CASSQIAGEYEQYF
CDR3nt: TGCGCCAGCAGCCAGATAGCGGGGGAGTACGAGCAGTACTTC

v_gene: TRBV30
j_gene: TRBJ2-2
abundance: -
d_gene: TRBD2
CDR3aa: CAWLAGDTNTGELFF
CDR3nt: TGTGCCTGGTTAGCGGGGGATACGAACACCGGGGAGCTGTTTTTT

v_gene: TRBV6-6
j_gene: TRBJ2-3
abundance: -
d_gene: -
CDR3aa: CASSYSIGGADTQYF
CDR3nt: TGTGCCAGCAGTTACTCGATTGGCGGGGCAGATACGCAGTATTTT

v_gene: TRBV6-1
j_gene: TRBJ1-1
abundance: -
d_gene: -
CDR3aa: CASSEWRKSTEAFF
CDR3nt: TGTGCCAGCAGTGAATGGCGGAAGAGCACTGAAGCTTTCTTT

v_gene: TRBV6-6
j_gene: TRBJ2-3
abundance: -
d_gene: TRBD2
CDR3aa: CASSPLTSGTDTQYF
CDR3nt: TGTGCCAGCAGCCCTCTCACTAGCGGCACAGATACGCAGTATTTT

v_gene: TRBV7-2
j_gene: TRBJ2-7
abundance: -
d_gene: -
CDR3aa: CASSLGRVDEQYF
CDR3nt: TGTGCCAGCAGCCTCGGCAGGGTTGACGAGCAGTACTTC

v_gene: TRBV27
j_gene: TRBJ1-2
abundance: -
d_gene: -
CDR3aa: CASSSFTLSNYGYTF
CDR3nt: TGTGCCAGCAGTTCATTCACGCTCTCTAACTATGGCTACACCTTC

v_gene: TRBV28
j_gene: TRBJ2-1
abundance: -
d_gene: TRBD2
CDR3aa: CASSFDGEGPYNEQFF
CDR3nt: TGTGCCAGCAGTTTTGACGGGGAGGGCCCTTACAATGAGCAGTTCTTC

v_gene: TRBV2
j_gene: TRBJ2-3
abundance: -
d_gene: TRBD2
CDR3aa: CASSGRAGDTQYF
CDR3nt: TGTGCCAGCAGCGGGAGGGCCGGAGATACGCAGTATTTT

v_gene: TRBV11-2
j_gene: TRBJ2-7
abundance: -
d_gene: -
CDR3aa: CASSLQAAYEQYF
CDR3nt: TGTGCCAGCAGCTTACAGGCCGCCTACGAGCAGTACTTC

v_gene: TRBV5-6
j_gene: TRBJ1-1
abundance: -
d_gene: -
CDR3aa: CACRESVNTEAFF
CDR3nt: TGTGCCTGCCGAGAAAGTGTCAACACTGAAGCTTTCTTT

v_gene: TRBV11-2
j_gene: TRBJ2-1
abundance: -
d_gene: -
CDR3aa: CASSQTREQFF
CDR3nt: TGTGCCAGCAGCCAAACGCGCGAGCAGTTCTTC

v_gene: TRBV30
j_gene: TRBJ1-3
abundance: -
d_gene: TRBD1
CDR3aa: CAWKTGAGIYF
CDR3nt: TGTGCCTGGAAGACAGGGGCAGGCATATATTTT

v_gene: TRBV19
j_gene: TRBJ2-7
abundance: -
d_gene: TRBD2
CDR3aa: CASSLAGGTYEQYF
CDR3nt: TGTGCCAGTAGTCTAGCGGGGGGGACCTACGAGCAGTACTTC

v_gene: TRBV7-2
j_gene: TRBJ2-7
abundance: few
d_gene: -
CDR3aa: CASSSSDIPYEQYF
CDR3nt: TGTGCCAGCAGCTCGTCGGACATCCCCTACGAGCAGTACTTC

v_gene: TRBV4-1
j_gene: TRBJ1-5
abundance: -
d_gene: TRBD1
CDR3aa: CASRPGTGDNQPQHF
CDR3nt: TGCGCCAGCAGACCTGGGACAGGCGACAATCAGCCCCAGCATTTT

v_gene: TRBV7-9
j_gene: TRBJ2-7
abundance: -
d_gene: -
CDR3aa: CASSLGHGGEQYF
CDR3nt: TGTGCCAGCAGCCTCGGCCACGGAGGCGAGCAGTACTTC

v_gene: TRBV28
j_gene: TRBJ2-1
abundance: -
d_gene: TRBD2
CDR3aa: CASTSGIYNEQFF
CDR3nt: TGTGCCAGCACTAGCGGGATATACAATGAGCAGTTCTTC

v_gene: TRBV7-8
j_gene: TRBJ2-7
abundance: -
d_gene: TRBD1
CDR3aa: CASSLDRGSVEQYF
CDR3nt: TGTGCCAGCAGCCTGGACAGGGGGTCGGTCGAGCAGTACTTC

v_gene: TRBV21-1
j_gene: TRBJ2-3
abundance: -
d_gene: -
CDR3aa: CASSKAPGSSTDTQYF
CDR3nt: TGTGCCAGCAGCAAGGCCCCGGGCTCTAGCACAGATACGCAGTATTTT

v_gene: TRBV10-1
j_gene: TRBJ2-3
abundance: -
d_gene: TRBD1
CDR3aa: CASSDGTGGIDTQYF
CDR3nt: TGCGCCAGCAGTGACGGGACAGGGGGTATAGATACGCAGTATTTT

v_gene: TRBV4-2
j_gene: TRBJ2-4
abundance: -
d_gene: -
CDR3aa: CASSPQLGGLPKNIQYF
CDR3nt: TGTGCCAGCAGCCCGCAGTTGGGGGGGCTCCCCAAAAACATTCAGTACTTC

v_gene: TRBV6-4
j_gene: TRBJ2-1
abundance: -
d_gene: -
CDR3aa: CASSAGEHNEQFF
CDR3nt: TGTGCCAGCAGTGCGGGAGAACACAATGAGCAGTTCTTC

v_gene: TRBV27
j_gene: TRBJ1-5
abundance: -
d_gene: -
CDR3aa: CASSNQPFPGIRQPQHF
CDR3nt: TGTGCCAGCAGCAATCAACCGTTCCCGGGAATTAGGCAGCCCCAGCATTTT

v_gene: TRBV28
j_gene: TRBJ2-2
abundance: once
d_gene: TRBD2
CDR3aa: CASRLLQREWAGELFF
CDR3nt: TGTGCCAGCAGACTGCTGCAGCGGGAGTGGGCCGGGGAGCTGTTTTTT

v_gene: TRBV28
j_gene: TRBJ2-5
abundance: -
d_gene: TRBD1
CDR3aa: CASSFGTGRETQYF
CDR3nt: TGTGCCAGCAGTTTCGGGACAGGGAGGGAGACCCAGTACTTC